The clone carrying this T cell receptor (beta chain) occurred a few times. Original processing methods: Nucleated cell number was recorded as an estimate derived from reference gene primer amplification. TCRdb keeps only in-frame clones here, not all; method: immunoSEQ multiplex PCR. V, J and clone size were drawn from that table, and D and trimming were deduced from the DNA. The table includes under 45,000 clones, roughly 85% detected once. The data stem from a study of blood T cell repertoires in COVID-19. Sequencing was carried out using peripheral blood. This clonotype was obtained from a man between 35 and 55 years old with active COVID-19.

The CDR3 coding sequence is TGTGCCAGCAGCTTAGAAGAGACAGGGGGCCATGGCTACACCTTC. It codes for CASSLEETGGHGYTF. The rearrangement uses TRBV7-6 and TRBJ1-2; 10 bases fit TRBD1. Germline CDR1 and CDR2: SGHVS and FNYEAQ. This CDR3 is built from 15 residues. Trimming removed 1 base from V and 6 bases from J; junction bases left unmatched: 5.